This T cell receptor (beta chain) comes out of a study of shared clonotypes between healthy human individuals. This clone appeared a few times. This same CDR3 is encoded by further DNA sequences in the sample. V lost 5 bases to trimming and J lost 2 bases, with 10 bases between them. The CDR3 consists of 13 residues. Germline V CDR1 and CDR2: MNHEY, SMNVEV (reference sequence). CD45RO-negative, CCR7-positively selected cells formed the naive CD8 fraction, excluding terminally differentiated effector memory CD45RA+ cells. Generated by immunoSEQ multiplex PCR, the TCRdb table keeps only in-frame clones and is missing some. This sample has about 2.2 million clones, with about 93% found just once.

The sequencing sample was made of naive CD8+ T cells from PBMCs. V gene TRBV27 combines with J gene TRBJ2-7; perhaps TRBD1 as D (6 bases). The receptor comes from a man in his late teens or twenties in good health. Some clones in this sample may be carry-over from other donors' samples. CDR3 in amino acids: CASSLDSTYEQYF. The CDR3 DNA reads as TGTGCCAGCAGTCTGGACAGCACCTACGAGCAGTACTTC.